This TCR beta chain was found in a study of shared clonotypes between healthy human individuals. Measured with immunoSEQ multiplex PCR; TCRdb has only the in-frame clones, and not every one. The data hold 450,000 to 500,000 clones, with approximately 82% observed a single time. Per the germline V gene, CDR1 is LNHDA and CDR2 is SQIVND (reference sequence). V dropped 10 bases and J dropped 7 bases, with 16 bases sitting between them. The CDR3 has 13 residues. This clonotype originated in a woman aged 40-49 years in good health. Some clones in this sample may be carry-over from other donors' samples. The sample consisted of PBMCs. V gene TRBV19 combines with J gene TRBJ2-2; weak D call: TRBD1 (5 bases). DNA for the CDR3: TGTGCCATAAGCACAGGTATCGGCGGGGAGCTGTTTTTT. Encoded protein: CAISTGIGGELFF.